A selection of T cell receptor beta chains follows, all from one sample in a study of cytomegalovirus exposure and HLA in healthy donors. The repertoire was sequenced with immunoSEQ multiplex PCR; TCRdb's copy has only in-frame clones and lacks some. The sample totals 100,000 or so clones; its top ten clones hold roughly 3%. The sequenced sample consisted of PBMCs. The receptor set was obtained from a woman in her 30s in good health and CMV-seronegative. CDR3s include the opening cysteine and the closing phenylalanine or tryptophan. A D gene is named only where the DNA matches it firmly.

DNA | CDR3 | J | V | length | D
TGTGCCAGCAGCGAAACCCACAGGGACGGGGCGCCCCAGCATTTT | CASSETHRDGAPQHF | TRBJ1-5 | TRBV7-9 | 15 | NA
TGCGCCAGCAGCCAGGGAGGGGTAGACGAGCAGTACTTC | CASSQGGVDEQYF | TRBJ2-7 | TRBV5-1 | 13 | TRBD2
TGTGCCAGCAGCCAAGAAGCCCCCGAAGGAGCGGGAGTCTACGAGCAGTACTTC | CASSQEAPEGAGVYEQYF | TRBJ2-7 | TRBV4-2 | 18 | TRBD2
TGTGCCAGCAGCTTGAAACTCTATTCACCCCTCCACTTT | CASSLKLYSPLHF | TRBJ1-6 | TRBV5-8 | 13 | NA
TGTGCCAGCAGTGAAGGACAGGGGGCAAGTTATGGCTACACCTTC | CASSEGQGASYGYTF | TRBJ1-2 | TRBV6-1 | 15 | TRBD1
TGCGCCAGCAGCCCGAATATCGTAAAGAGCTCCTACAATGAGCAGTTCTTC | CASSPNIVKSSYNEQFF | TRBJ2-1 | TRBV4-1 | 17 | NA
TGCGCCAGCACATTAGCGGGGGGCTACAATGAGCAGTTCTTC | CASTLAGGYNEQFF | TRBJ2-1 | TRBV5-1 | 14 | TRBD2
TGCGCCAGCAGCGGAGGGAGACAGTCTGGAAACACCATATATTTT | CASSGGRQSGNTIYF | TRBJ1-3 | TRBV10-1 | 15 | NA
TGTGCCAGCAGTGCCGGGACAGGGATGGGCGGCTACACCTTC | CASSAGTGMGGYTF | TRBJ1-2 | TRBV6-5 | 14 | TRBD1
TGTGCCAGAAGCCCCAGGGTTCCTGAGCAGTTCTTC | CARSPRVPEQFF | TRBJ2-1 | TRBV7-5 | 12 | NA
TGTGCCAGCAAGGGCAGGGGGACTGAAGCTTTCTTT | CASKGRGTEAFF | TRBJ1-1 | TRBV25-1 | 12 | TRBD1
TGTGCCACCAGCGGGACGACAGTCAGGGGCAGCGAGCAGTACTTC | CATSGTTVRGSEQYF | TRBJ2-7 | TRBV15 | 15 | NA
TGCGCCAGCAGCTTGGAACTAGCGGGAGGGCCCAACGAGCAGTACTTC | CASSLELAGGPNEQYF | TRBJ2-7 | TRBV5-1 | 16 | TRBD2
TGCAGCGTGACGACAGGGGGATCGGCAGAGACCCAGTACTTC | CSVTTGGSAETQYF | TRBJ2-5 | TRBV29-1 | 14 | TRBD1
TGTGCCAGCTCCCGCGAGCGGGGGGGCCGAGTAGATACGCAGTATTTT | CASSRERGGRVDTQYF | TRBJ2-3 | TRBV18 | 16 | TRBD2
TGTGCCAGTAGTCATGGGACAGGAGCTAACACTGAAGCTTTCTTT | CASSHGTGANTEAFF | TRBJ1-1 | TRBV19 | 15 | TRBD1
TGTGCCAGCCGAACCGCAGGGATCGGAACCGGGGAGCTGTTTTTT | CASRTAGIGTGELFF | TRBJ2-2 | TRBV6-5 | 15 | NA